The clone carrying this T cell receptor (beta chain) turned up a few times. Its antigen is undetermined. V lost 5 bases to trimming and J lost 0 bases, with 13 bases between them. CDR3 length: 15 residues. This sample was taken from a study of T-cell memory formation after mild COVID-19. Study-wide results and caveats: Contracting clones localized mainly to CM and EM when CD4+ and mainly to EMRA when CD8+.

TCRdb called the 5' RACE reads again in MiXCR, with one record for every CDR3 protein. This table has over 120,000 distinct CDR3 sequences, approximately 5.7% appearing once. The chain combines TRBV12-3 or TRBV12-4 with TRBJ2-5; D possibly corresponds to TRBD1 (6 bases). Sequencing input: PBMCs or a T cell subset sorted from them (not recorded which). The sequence was obtained from an adult woman who had mild COVID-19 (a few samples of this study predate the infection). Cell type and time point are not known. The CDR3 here is CASSPGDPYQETQYF. The CDR3 bases are TGTGCCAGCAGTCCAGGGGACCCCTACCAAGAGACCCAGTACTTC.